These 21 T cell receptor beta chains were sequenced from one sample in a study of neurological immune-mediated disorders. Each CDR3 protein is one row after TCRdb ran MiXCR on the 5' RACE reads. The sample records some 57,000 distinct CDR3 sequences, under 5.5% being singletons. Sequencing was performed on PBMCs. The receptors come from a woman between 50 and 59 years old with multiple sclerosis.

There are many counts of this clonotype. The V gene is TRBV6-6, the J gene TRBJ1-2, with unresolved D. Germline V gene data show CDR1 as MNHNY and CDR2 as SVGAGI (reference sequence). V lost 7 bases to trimming and J lost 6 bases, with 18 bases between them. The CDR3 loop spans 14 amino acids. The CDR3 reads CASTYREGGHGYTF. CDR3 DNA sequence: TGTGCCAGCACCTACAGAGAGGGCGGCCATGGCTACACCTTC.

This clonotype was detected many times. This chain links TRBV28 with TRBJ2-7; D gene unclear. Trimming cost V 5 bases and J 0 bases, with 8 bases left between them. The length of the CDR3 is 13 residues. Germline CDR1 reads MDHEN; CDR2 reads SYDVKM. The CDR3: CASSEVGSYEQYV. The CDR3 region has the DNA TGTGCCAGCAGTGAGGTCGGCTCCTACGAGCAGTACGTC.

This clonotype was counted many times. This rearrangement joins TRBV6-6 to TRBJ2-2; D remains unclear. V was pared by 5 bases and J by 1 base, with 14 bases between. This CDR3 has 16 amino acids. Germline CDR1 is MNHNY and CDR2 is SVGAGI (reference sequence). CDR3 residues: CASSPPRLENTGELFF. CDR3 nucleotide sequence: TGTGCCAGCAGTCCGCCGAGGCTAGAGAACACCGGGGAGCTGTTTTTT.

This clonotype occurred many times. The chain has TRBV20-1 and TRBJ2-2; D ambiguous. This CDR3 has 15 residues. Germline-derived CDR1 and CDR2 are DFQATT and SNEGSKA (reference sequence). V dropped 2 bases and J dropped 1 base, with 11 bases sitting between them. CDR3 residues: CSARRAFGNTGELFF. The CDR3 region has the DNA TGCAGTGCTAGAAGAGCTTTCGGGAACACCGGGGAGCTGTTTTTT.

This clonotype has ten or more counts. The chain uses TRBV20-1 and TRBJ2-3; 8 bases are a match to TRBD2. CDR1 is DFQATT and CDR2 is SNEGSKA in the germline V gene (reference sequence). V trimming: 6 bases; J trimming: 3 bases; junction bases outside the gene matches: 11. The CDR3 is 15 amino acids. In DNA form, the CDR3 reads TGCAGTGCCAAAATGCCGGGACTAGGAACAGATACGCAGTATTTT. Translating gives CSAKMPGLGTDTQYF.

This clonotype appeared many times. The V and J genes are TRBV7-2 and TRBJ2-3; D unclear. V shed 5 bases and J shed 6 bases, with 9 bases lying between them. Germline CDR1 reads SGHTA; CDR2 reads FQGNSA. The CDR3 spans 12 residues. As DNA, the CDR3 is TGTGCCAGCAGCATCAGTGCTGATACGCAGTATTTT. Its protein is CASSISADTQYF.

This clonotype occurred many times. This chain joins TRBV20-1 and TRBJ1-1; 7 bases align to TRBD1. V lost 6 bases to trimming and J lost 2 bases; unmatched junction nucleotides: 6. From germline, CDR1 is DFQATT and CDR2 SNEGSKA (reference sequence). CDR3 length equals 13 residues. The CDR3 DNA sequence: TGCAGTGCGGATCGAGGGGGCAACACTGAAGCTTTCTTT. This sequence encodes CSADRGGNTEAFF.

This clonotype appeared many times. The V and J genes are TRBV5-1 and TRBJ2-2, with TRBD2 matching over 10 bases. CDR1 is SGHRS and CDR2 is YFSETQ in the germline V gene. Trimming cost V 4 bases and J 2 bases; bases outside gene matches: 2. The CDR3 runs to 15 residues. Here the CDR3 reads CASSLAGANTGELFF. The CDR3 DNA follows: TGCGCCAGCAGCCTAGCGGGGGCCAACACCGGGGAGCTGTTTTTT.

This clonotype showed up many times. This CDR3 is CASSLAPTETNEKLFF. DNA of the CDR3: TGCGCCAGCAGCTTGGCCCCGACCGAAACTAATGAAAAACTGTTTTTT. The chain links TRBV5-1 to TRBJ1-4; D ambiguous. CDR1 is SGHRS and CDR2 is YFSETQ in the germline V gene. The CDR3 length is 16 residues. V was pared by 0 bases and J by 1 base, with 10 bases between.

In its sample, this clonotype was seen many times. One end of the junction fails to match germline, which may point to a read error. CDR3 DNA: TGCGCCAGCAGTAAAGAGACTAGCGGGGTCCGGGAGTTC. It translates to CASSKETSGVREF. The V call is TRBV5-1, the J call TRBJ2-5; 11 nucleotides line up with TRBD2. The V gene's germline CDR1 is SGHRS and CDR2 YFSETQ. The CDR3 is 13 amino acids. Full variable domain (remainder filled in from reference TRBV5-1 and TRBJ2-5): KAGVTQTPRYLIKTRGQQVTLSCSPISGHRSVSWYQQTPGQGLQFLFEYFSETQRNKGNFPGRFSGRQFSNSRSEMNVSTLELGDSALYLCASSKETSGVREFGPGTRLLVL.

This clonotype was found many times. This chain connects TRBV20-1 to TRBJ2-3; 8 bases line up with TRBD2. Germline V gene sequence: CDR1 DFQATT, CDR2 SNEGSKA (reference sequence). This CDR3 is built from 16 residues. Germline trimming cut 3 bases from V and 6 bases from J; bases unmatched to any gene: 14. Written as DNA, the CDR3 is TGCAGTGCTAGCGATAAGGATAGCGGGATGGGGGATACGCAGTATTTT. Translation: CSASDKDSGMGDTQYF.

Ten or more counts support this clonotype. The genes are TRBV5-1 and TRBJ2-1, with TRBD1 as a possible D gene (5 bases). CDR3 length: 16 amino acids. CDR1 and CDR2 from the germline V gene are SGHRS and YFSETQ. The V end was cut by 0 bases, the J end by 2 bases, with 12 bases between. The CDR3 nucleotides are TGCGCCAGCAGCTTGGAGGGGATTGGAACCTACAATGAGCAGTTCTTC. Its translation: CASSLEGIGTYNEQFF. Full variable domain (missing parts from reference TRBV5-1 and TRBJ2-1): KAGVTQTPRYLIKTRGQQVTLSCSPISGHRSVSWYQQTPGQGLQFLFEYFSETQRNKGNFPGRFSGRQFSNSRSEMNVSTLELGDSALYLCASSLEGIGTYNEQFFGPGTRLTVL.

This clonotype showed up many times. This chain joins TRBV7-9 and TRBJ1-1; no definite D call. Trimming left V 5 bases short and J 1 base short, with 17 bases between. Germline-derived CDR1 and CDR2 are SEHNR and FQNEAQ (reference sequence). The CDR3 loop spans 16 amino acids. CDR3 region: CASSRLVVAANTEAFF. The CDR3 DNA reads as TGTGCCAGCAGCCGCCTCGTCGTGGCAGCGAACACTGAAGCTTTCTTT.

This clonotype was counted ten times or more. V usage is TRBV18 and J usage is TRBJ2-1, with a tentative D call TRBD2 (6 bases). Germline assignment: CDR1 KGHSH and CDR2 LQKENI. The CDR3 is 15 amino acids. V was trimmed by 0 bases and J by 9 bases, leaving 15 bases between them. CDR3 loop: CASSPPGGVRSEQFF. CDR3 sequence (DNA): TGTGCCAGCTCACCACCTGGCGGGGTGCGAAGTGAGCAGTTCTTC.

For this clonotype: A read error may produce the germline difference seen at one junction end. The genes are TRBV7-2 and TRBJ1-5; D is unclear. From germline, CDR1 is SGHTA and CDR2 FQGNSA. CDR3 length: 15 amino acids. The CDR3 sequence: CASTLNARVDQPQNF. The CDR3 nucleotides are TGTGCCAGCACTCTTAATGCGAGGGTGGATCAGCCCCAGAATTTT.

Remarks on this clonotype: It may be a read error: a sequence one base away is much more abundant. CDR3 coding DNA: TGTGCTAGTGGCCCGACTCCGGCCACTGAAGCTTTCTTT. It yields the protein CASGPTPATEAFF. The V call is TRBV12-5, the J call TRBJ1-1, with no clear D. Trimming took off 6 bases at V and 4 bases at J, with 12 bases between the two ends. This CDR3 is 13 amino acids long. Germline CDR1 and CDR2: LGHNT and FRNRAP.

The chain uses TRBV7-9 and TRBJ2-7, with 9 bases fitting TRBD2. Trimming took 5 bases from V and 1 from J; bases not matched to a gene: 6. Per the germline V gene, CDR1 is SEHNR and CDR2 is FQNEAQ (reference sequence). The CDR3 consists of 15 residues. Here the CDR3 reads CASSRSGGVSYEQYF. CDR3 nucleotide sequence: TGTGCCAGCAGCCGTAGCGGGGGAGTATCCTACGAGCAGTACTTC.

The chain combines TRBV4-2 with TRBJ1-1; a possible D gene is TRBD1 (5 bases). CDR3 size: 12 residues. CDR1 is LGHNA, CDR2 YNFKEQ, per germline. The V and J ends lost 2 bases and 12 bases respectively, with 13 bases between them. CDR3 amino acids: CASSQPGESSFF. The CDR3 DNA follows: TGTGCCAGCAGCCAACCGGGGGAAAGCTCTTTCTTT.

This clonotype was recorded at least ten times. J is TRBJ1-6 and V is TRBV28, with D uncertain. The CDR3 runs to 12 residues. CDR1 MDHEN and CDR2 SYDVKM come from the germline V gene. The V end was cut by 4 bases, the J end by 8 bases, with 6 bases between. In DNA, the CDR3 is TGTGCCAGCAGTTGGCGGGATTCACCCCTCCACTTT. It encodes CASSWRDSPLHF.

This clonotype was seen ten or more times. At one end, the junction sequence differs from germline, possibly due to a read error. The J gene is TRBJ1-5, the V gene TRBV24-1, with D maybe TRBD1 (6 bases). The CDR3 sequence is 14 residues long. Germline-derived CDR1 and CDR2 are KGHDR and SFDVKD. The CDR3 DNA is TGTGCCACCAGTGATAACAGGGAGGATCAGCCCCAGAATTTT. Amino acid sequence: CATSDNREDQPQNF.

This clonotype came up many times. The rearrangement joins TRBV12-3 or TRBV12-4 to TRBJ1-2; no firm D call. The CDR3 sequence is 15 residues long. V was trimmed by 3 bases and J by 4 bases, leaving 15 bases between them. CDR3 sequence (DNA): TGTGCCAGCAGTTTTATGAGGGAGCCCACCTATGGCTACACCTTC. This sequence encodes CASSFMREPTYGYTF.